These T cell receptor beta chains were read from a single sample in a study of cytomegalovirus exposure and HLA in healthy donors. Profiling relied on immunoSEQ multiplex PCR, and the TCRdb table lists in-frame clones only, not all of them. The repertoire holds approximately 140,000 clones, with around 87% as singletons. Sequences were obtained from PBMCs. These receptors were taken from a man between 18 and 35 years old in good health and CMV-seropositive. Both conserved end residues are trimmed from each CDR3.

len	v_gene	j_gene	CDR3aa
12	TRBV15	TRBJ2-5	ATSRDKRGETQY
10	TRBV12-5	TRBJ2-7	ASGNQNYEQY
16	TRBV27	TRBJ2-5	ASSLRADREHIQETQY
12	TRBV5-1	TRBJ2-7	ASRQPGQGYEQY
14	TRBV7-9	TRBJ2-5	ASSTDGVAGGETQY
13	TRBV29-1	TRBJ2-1	SVPPTGGGFGEQF
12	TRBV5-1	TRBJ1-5	ASSLDSGNQPQH
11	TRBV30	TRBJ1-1	AWTLTGLAEAF
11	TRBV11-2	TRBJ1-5	ASSSDRNQPQH
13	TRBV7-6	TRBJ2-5	ASSSAGGEEGTQY
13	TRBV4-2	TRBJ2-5	ASSQGGGAQETQY
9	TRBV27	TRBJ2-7	ASSFFGEEY
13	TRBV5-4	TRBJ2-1	ASSQHRGLGDEQF
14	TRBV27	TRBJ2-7	ASSFAPGQGGYEQY
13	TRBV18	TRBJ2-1	ASSSTKTNNNEQF
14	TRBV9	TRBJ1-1	ASSRGILMSSTEAF
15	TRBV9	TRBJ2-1	ASSDARDPSSYNEQF
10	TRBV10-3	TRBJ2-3	AISPGSDTQY
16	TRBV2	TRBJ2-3	ASSPQPTGTGTADTQY
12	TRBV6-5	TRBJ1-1	ASFESFRNTEAF